The 5 T cell receptor beta chains below come from one sample, sequenced in a study of identical twins. From the 5' RACE reads, TCRdb called clonotypes with MiXCR, one entry per CDR3 protein. This sample has 600,000 to 700,000 distinct CDR3 sequences; approximately 22% occur once, and the top ten carry over 4%. The sample also formed part of further work on T cells expressing NK-cell markers.

Material for sequencing was PBMCs. The receptors originated from a woman under 30 in good health.

This clonotype was seen more than once but under ten times. The CDR3 reads CSAIWSGRGDEQFF. The CDR3 region has the DNA TGCAGTGCTATTTGGAGCGGGAGGGGGGATGAGCAGTTCTTC. The V and J genes are TRBV20-1 and TRBJ2-1; 10 positions match TRBD2. Germline CDR1 DFQATT, CDR2 SNEGSKA (reference sequence). The V and J ends lost 4 bases and 8 bases, in that order; junction bases with no gene match: 8. The CDR3 contains 14 residues.

V is TRBV4-3 and J is TRBJ2-5, with D maybe TRBD2 (6 bases). Germline assignment: CDR1 LGHNA and CDR2 YSLEER. CDR3 length equals 18 residues. Trimming removed 8 bases from V and 2 bases from J, with 27 bases in between. Here the CDR3 DNA reads TGCGCCAGCCACGCCGTGGCGGTACAGAGGAGGGATCAAGAGACCCAGTACTTC. This encodes CASHAVAVQRRDQETQYF.

Many counts were recorded for this clonotype. The chain employs TRBV6-1 and TRBJ2-6; D gene ambiguous. Germline CDR1 and CDR2: MNHNS and SASEGT. The CDR3 loop spans 13 amino acids. The germline V and J ends were trimmed by 6 bases and 2 bases, with 5 bases remaining between them. The CDR3: CASSQTGANVLTF. The DNA of the CDR3 is TGTGCCAGCAGCCAGACTGGGGCCAACGTCCTGACTTTC.

This clonotype was counted only a few times. The chain combines TRBV4-3 with TRBJ2-6, with D maybe TRBD1 (5 bases). V lost 4 bases and J 0 bases, leaving 10 bases between the germline ends. Germline lookup yields CDR1 LGHNA and CDR2 YSLEER. There are 16 residues in the CDR3. CDR3 DNA: TGCGCCAGCAGCCGATTTCAGGGCTCTGGGGCCAACGTCCTGACTTTC. It specifies CASSRFQGSGANVLTF.

The chain is built from TRBV5-1 and TRBJ2-7; tentative D call: TRBD1 (5 bases). Germline assignment: CDR1 SGHRS and CDR2 YFSETQ. V was cut by 3 bases and J by 0 bases, with 13 bases left in between. CDR3 length: 15 residues. The CDR3 loop reads CASSSGHLSSYEQYF. The CDR3 coding sequence is TGCGCCAGCAGCTCAGGACACCTCAGCTCCTACGAGCAGTACTTC. The full variable domain, its missing parts supplied by reference TRBV5-1 and TRBJ2-7, is KAGVTQTPRYLIKTRGQQVTLSCSPISGHRSVSWYQQTPGQGLQFLFEYFSETQRNKGNFPGRFSGRQFSNSRSEMNVSTLELGDSALYLCASSSGHLSSYEQYFGPGTRLTVT.